The clone carrying this TCR beta chain has a handful of counts. Its antigen is not identified. From genomic DNA, two-round multiplex PCR was used to amplify TCR beta CDR3. The use of primers specific to each TRBV and TRBJ gene characterized first-round PCR. One entry per CDR3 protein results from TCRdb running MiXCR on the multiplex PCR reads. The sample records about 25,000 distinct CDR3 sequences, 36% being singletons. Germline CDR1 is MNHEY and CDR2 is SVGAGI. V lost 4 bases to trimming and J lost 4 bases; unmatched junction nucleotides: 5. CDR3 size: 15 residues. These data originate in a study of prognosis after radiotherapy for stage I lung cancer. Study overall: The patients comprised 13 men and roughly 6 women, spanning ages about 53 to 84 and having a median of about 70 years. SBRT spanned 3 to 5 fractions, reaching a biologically effective dose of at least 100 Gy. Findings and limits, study-wide: Patients with distant metastases had lower Shannon entropy after stereotactic body radiation therapy.

Sequenced here: PBMCs, sampled before or after stereotactic body radiation therapy (not recorded which). This clonotype was sampled from a donor older than 45 with non-small cell lung cancer. The rearrangement links TRBV6-5 to TRBJ1-3, with TRBD1 identical over 9 bases. CDR3 sequence reads: CASSLSGTGGNTIYF. The DNA of the CDR3 is TGTGCCAGCAGTTTATCCGGGACAGGGGGAAACACCATATATTTT.